Following are 10 T cell receptor beta chains from one sample sequenced in a study of T cell responses to AZD1222 COVID-19 vaccine. TCRdb's copy holds only in-frame clones and misses some; the assay was immunoSEQ multiplex PCR. The table includes tens of thousands of clones, 85% to 90% detected once. The starting material was peripheral blood, obtained 28 days after the second AZD1222 dose. These receptors all stem from an adult who received the AZD1222 COVID-19 vaccine.

This chain joins TRBV28 and TRBJ1-5, with D possibly matching TRBD1 (5 bases). This CDR3 region has 15 residues. The V end lost 0 bases, the J end lost 7 bases, and 13 bases lay between the germline ends. The germline V gene has CDR1 MDHEN and CDR2 SYDVKM. The CDR3 coding sequence is TGTGCCAGCAGTTTATGGGGGGGAGTGGGCCAGCCCCAGCATTTT. It is translated as CASSLWGGVGQPQHF.

The rearrangement joins TRBV11-3 to TRBJ2-1; D is unclear. There are 15 residues in the CDR3. Per germline, CDR1 SGHNT and CDR2 YENEEA. V was cut by 5 bases and J by 4 bases, with 15 bases left in between. Written as DNA, the CDR3 is TGTGCCAGCAGCCCGCGCCCTCCCCGGTACAATGAGCAGTTCTTC. Translation: CASSPRPPRYNEQFF.

This chain joins TRBV12-2 and TRBJ2-7. TRBV12-2 is classified as a pseudogene. The CDR3 consists of 16 residues. The CDR3 region has the DNA TGTGCAAGTCGCTTAGCGCCCAAGACCCTACTCTACGAGCAGTACGTC. Its protein is CASRLAPKTLLYEQYV.

The CDR3 bases are TGTGCCAGCTCACCATTACTAGCGTCCGGGTTTTGGGAGACCCAGTACTTC. Translation gives CASSPLLASGFWETQYF. The chain is built from TRBV18 and TRBJ2-5; 7 positions agree with TRBD2. Trimming removed 2 bases from V and 5 bases from J; junction bases left unmatched: 14. CDR1 is KGHSH and CDR2 is LQKENI in the germline V gene. The CDR3 sequence is 17 residues long.

Concerning this clone: Mismatch with germline at one junction end may stem from a read error. The chain joins TRBV19 to TRBJ2-3, with 9 bases fitting TRBD2. Germline CDR1 LNHDA, CDR2 SQIVND (reference sequence). The length of the CDR3 is 21 residues. The CDR3 coding sequence is TGTGCCTGTAGTTTCCGGCGGGGGGGGATGTCTAGCGGGACCCGCACAGATACGCAGTATTTT. It codes for CACSFRRGGMSSGTRTDTQYF.

CDR3 region: CASSQDLRQQIGAFF. The DNA for the CDR3 is TGCGCCAGCAGCCAAGATTTAAGACAACAGATTGGGGCTTTCTTT. This sequence joins TRBV4-3 and TRBJ1-1; no clear D gene. The CDR3 is 15 residues long. Trimming removed 0 bases at V and 11 bases at J, with 19 bases between. The germline CDR1 and CDR2 sequences are LGHNA and YSLEER.

The V gene is TRBV6-5, the J gene TRBJ2-5; 7 bases match TRBD1. V was clipped by 7 bases and J by 5 bases; unmatched bases: 7. The CDR3 sequence is 13 residues long. Germline V gene data show CDR1 as MNHEY and CDR2 as SVGAGI. Here the CDR3 DNA reads TGTGCCAGCAAGAAGGGGGCCGGGGAGACCCAGTACTTC. It yields the protein CASKKGAGETQYF.

This chain uses TRBV6-6 with TRBJ2-7; D not certain. Trimming stripped 6 bases from V and 1 base from J, with 13 bases between. Germline lookup yields CDR1 MNHNY and CDR2 SVGAGI (reference sequence). This CDR3 is 14 amino acids long. The CDR3 loop is CASSPRSESYEQYF. CDR3 bases: TGTGCCAGCAGCCCGAGGTCGGAATCCTACGAGCAGTACTTC.

The chain couples TRBV19 to TRBJ1-1; no firm D call. The CDR3 is 12 amino acids. The V end was cut by 3 bases, the J end by 0 bases, with 2 bases between. The germline CDR1 and CDR2 sequences are LNHDA and SQIVND (reference sequence). CDR3 in DNA: TGTGCCAGTAGTATTTTGAACACTGAAGCTTTCTTT. It encodes CASSILNTEAFF.

The chain joins TRBV7-9 to TRBJ1-2; D unclear. CDR1 SEHNR and CDR2 FQNEAQ come from the germline V gene (reference sequence). The CDR3 extends over 15 amino acids. V shed 2 bases and J shed 7 bases, with 17 bases lying between them. The CDR3 is CASSLSLTLIGGYTF. CDR3 nucleotides: TGTGCCAGCAGCTTAAGCTTAACTTTAATCGGTGGCTACACCTTC.